This passage covers 16 T cell receptor beta chains from one sample sequenced in a study of blood T cell repertoires in COVID-19. Sequencing used immunoSEQ multiplex PCR; TCRdb keeps in-frame clones, though not all of them. The table lists over 250,000 clones, roughly 83% of them singletons, with more than 1.1% in the top ten. Sequences were obtained from peripheral blood. These receptors all come from a human donor with COVID-19, enrolled during active disease. The donor label of this sample is uncertain.

The rearrangement links TRBV4-3 to TRBJ2-1; 8 bases match TRBD2. V trimming: 2 bases; J trimming: 4 bases; junction bases outside the gene matches: 10. Germline CDR1 and CDR2: LGHNA and YSLEER. The CDR3 has 17 amino acids. This CDR3 reads CASSQTSGMTEYNEQFF. The CDR3 DNA reads TGCGCCAGCAGCCAAACTAGCGGTATGACAGAATACAATGAGCAGTTCTTC.

This clone showed up many times. The chain carries TRBV6-5 and TRBJ1-4, with 7 bases identical to TRBD1. The CDR3 is 15 residues long. Germline assignment: CDR1 MNHEY and CDR2 SVGAGI. V dropped 6 bases and J dropped 2; count of bases not matched to a gene: 6. CDR3 protein: CASRPTGATNEKLFF. The CDR3 DNA follows: TGTGCCAGCAGGCCCACAGGGGCGACTAATGAAAAACTGTTTTTT.

This chain uses TRBV19 with TRBJ1-5; D might be TRBD1 (5 bases). Germline V lookup: CDR1 LNHDA, CDR2 SQIVND (reference sequence). This CDR3 region has 14 residues. With 7 bases removed from V and 2 bases from J, the gap between germline ends came to 12 bases. CDR3 region: CASTLSRGNQPQHF. In DNA, the CDR3 is TGTGCCAGTACCCTTAGCAGGGGCAATCAGCCCCAGCATTTT. The whole variable domain, filled in from reference TRBV19 and TRBJ1-5, reads DGGITQSPKYLFRKEGQNVTLSCEQNLNHDAMYWYRQDPGQGLRLIYYSQIVNDFQKGDIAEGYSVSREKKESFPLTVTSAQKNPTAFYLCASTLSRGNQPQHFGDGTRLSIL.

This chain connects TRBV21-1 to TRBJ2-3; TRBD2 is the table's D call, not checked against the DNA. TRBV21-1 is described as a pseudogene. This CDR3 has 21 residues. CDR3 DNA: TGTGCCAGCAGCAAAGACCCACTAGCGGGAGGATACTTAATGTTGGGAGATACGCAGTATTTT. Translated, it gives CASSKDPLAGGYLMLGDTQYF.

This clone has a count of ten or more. The V call is TRBV2, the J call TRBJ1-3, with D hard to call. V was pared by 3 bases and J by 1 base, with 7 bases between. Per germline, CDR1 SNHLY and CDR2 FYNNEI. The CDR3 is 14 amino acids. As DNA, the CDR3 is TGTGCCAGCAGTGAGGGCCAATCTGGAAACACCATATATTTT. Its protein is CASSEGQSGNTIYF.

The chain employs TRBV28 and TRBJ1-1, with TRBD1 matching over 8 bases. Unmatched junction bases numbered 4, after V lost 1 base and J lost 0 bases. CDR3 length equals 16 residues. The V gene's germline CDR1 is MDHEN and CDR2 SYDVKM. The CDR3 spells CASSLSGQGLNTEAFF. CDR3 in DNA: TGTGCCAGCAGTTTATCTGGACAGGGATTGAACACTGAAGCTTTCTTT.

The CDR3 DNA is TGCAGCGGATCGGACAGGGGGGATTTTGGTGAGCAGTTCTTC. Protein product: CSGSDRGDFGEQFF. This chain connects TRBV29-1 to TRBJ2-1; TRBD1 agrees at 10 bases. V dropped 7 bases and J dropped 9; count of bases not matched to a gene: 12. The CDR3 loop spans 14 amino acids. Germline CDR1 SQVTM, CDR2 ANQGSEA.

The chain combines TRBV4-2 with TRBJ2-1; 9 bases are shared with TRBD2. V was pared by 1 base and J by 6 bases, with 4 bases of the junction left unmatched. Per the germline V gene, CDR1 is LGHNA and CDR2 is YNFKEQ. The CDR3 runs 15 residues. CDR3 loop: CASSQVGLAFNEQFF. In nucleotides, the CDR3 is TGTGCCAGCAGCCAAGTGGGACTAGCATTCAATGAGCAGTTCTTC.

V and J are TRBV27 and TRBJ1-2; TRBD1 might be the D (5 bases). This CDR3 contains 11 residues. Germline V gene data show CDR1 as MNHEY and CDR2 as SMNVEV (reference sequence). Trimming removed 8 bases from V and 7 bases from J, with 11 bases in between. The CDR3 spells CASGATAGYTF. The CDR3 DNA sequence: TGTGCCAGCGGGGCCACGGCTGGCTACACCTTC.

V and J are TRBV6-6 and TRBJ1-2, with a possible D match to TRBD1 (6 bases). V was clipped by 10 bases and J by 6 bases, with 21 bases between them. This CDR3 region has 14 residues. The V gene's germline CDR1 is MNHNY and CDR2 SVGAGI (reference sequence). The CDR3 reads CAILDSTIRDGYTF. The DNA for the CDR3 is TGTGCCATTCTGGACAGCACCATCAGGGATGGCTACACCTTC.

V and J are TRBV27 and TRBJ1-2, with 12 nucleotides matching TRBD1. The CDR3 consists of 15 residues. Germline lookup yields CDR1 MNHEY and CDR2 SMNVEV (reference sequence). Losses at the gene ends were 5 bases for V and 3 bases for J; bases not matched to a gene: 4. Here the CDR3 reads CASSLGQGAYYGYTF. In DNA, the CDR3 is TGTGCCAGCAGTCTGGGACAGGGGGCTTACTATGGCTACACCTTC.

The chain is built from TRBV16 and TRBJ2-7; 8 bases match TRBD1. Germline V gives CDR1 KGHSY, CDR2 FQNENV. The CDR3 runs to 15 residues. Trimming cost V 4 bases and J 1 base; bases outside gene matches: 6. CDR3 amino acids: CASSPVGQVSYEQYF. The CDR3 DNA follows: TGTGCCAGCAGCCCAGTGGGACAGGTATCCTACGAGCAGTACTTC.

The chain joins TRBV27 to TRBJ1-5; D call uncertain. The germline V and J ends were trimmed by 6 bases and 6 bases, with 12 bases remaining between them. The CDR3 has 13 amino acids. Germline CDR1 and CDR2: MNHEY and SMNVEV (reference sequence). The CDR3 spells CASSLNERQPQHF. CDR3 coding DNA: TGTGCCAGCAGCCTAAATGAACGTCAGCCCCAGCATTTT.

CDR3 amino acids: CASSLAPTGTGENREAFF. In DNA, the CDR3 is TGCGCCAGCAGCTTGGCTCCGACCGGGACAGGGGAGAATCGTGAAGCTTTCTTT. The gene calls are TRBV5-1 and TRBJ1-1, with 10 bases identical to TRBD1. CDR1 and CDR2 from the germline V gene are SGHRS and YFSETQ. V shed 0 bases and J 7 bases; nucleotides not matched to a gene: 15. The CDR3 is made up of 18 amino acids. Complete variable domain (other parts from reference TRBV5-1 and TRBJ1-1): KAGVTQTPRYLIKTRGQQVTLSCSPISGHRSVSWYQQTPGQGLQFLFEYFSETQRNKGNFPGRFSGRQFSNSRSEMNVSTLELGDSALYLCASSLAPTGTGENREAFFGQGTRLTVV.

Written as DNA, the CDR3 is TGTGCCAGCAGCTTTACTTATTACGGGAGGGCCGGTAATGAGCAGTTCTTC. Translation gives CASSFTYYGRAGNEQFF. The chain links TRBV11-3 to TRBJ2-1; TRBD2 matches 8 bases. The junction had 14 bases not matched to a gene; V was cut back by 3 bases and J by 7 bases. In germline, CDR1 is SGHNT, CDR2 YENEEA. The CDR3 is 17 amino acids.

The CDR3 nucleotides read TGTGCCAGCAGTTACATCAGGGTCAGCAATCAGCCCCAGCATTTT. It is translated as CASSYIRVSNQPQHF. The J gene is TRBJ1-5, the V gene TRBV6-2 or TRBV6-3; a possible D gene is TRBD1 (5 bases). V was shortened by 2 bases and J by 1 base, with 9 bases between the two germline ends. The germline gives CDR1 MNHEY, CDR2 SVGEGT. The CDR3 spans 15 residues.